Listed below are T cell receptor beta chains from one sample, sequenced in a study of blood T cell repertoires in COVID-19. Measured with immunoSEQ multiplex PCR; TCRdb has only the in-frame clones, and not every one. There are 150,000 to 200,000 clones in the sample; around four fifths occur only once, and 4.5% to 5.5% lies in the top ten. Source material: peripheral blood. The receptors derive from a woman younger than 45 with acute or convalescent COVID-19. Each CDR3 is given with its conserved first and last residue. Each record gives: clone size, V gene, J gene, D gene, CDR3 DNA, CDR3 protein. A D gene is named only where the DNA matches it firmly. Only some rows state a clone size, as once, few, many or a class for expanded clones.

clone size: -
V gene: TRBV7-2
J gene: TRBJ2-2
D gene: -
CDR3 DNA: TGTGCCAGCAGCTTTGGTGGCAGGGTTAGGGGGGAGCTGTTTTTT
CDR3 protein: CASSFGGRVRGELFF

clone size: -
V gene: TRBV5-6
J gene: TRBJ1-5
D gene: TRBD1
CDR3 DNA: TGTGCCAGCAGCGCCGGGACAGGGATTCAGCCCCAGCATTTT
CDR3 protein: CASSAGTGIQPQHF

clone size: -
V gene: TRBV7-9
J gene: TRBJ2-1
D gene: -
CDR3 DNA: TGTGCCAGTTCTCAGGGGCGCAATGAGCAGTTCTTC
CDR3 protein: CASSQGRNEQFF

clone size: -
V gene: TRBV7-2
J gene: TRBJ1-1
D gene: -
CDR3 DNA: TGTGCCAGCAGCTCTAGCGGACGAACTGAAGCTTTCTTT
CDR3 protein: CASSSSGRTEAFF

clone size: -
V gene: TRBV7-6
J gene: TRBJ2-1
D gene: TRBD1
CDR3 DNA: TGTGCCAGCAGCTTAATGTCCAGGGGGCCCGACGAGCAGTTCTTC
CDR3 protein: CASSLMSRGPDEQFF

clone size: -
V gene: TRBV3-1/TRBV3-2
J gene: TRBJ2-1
D gene: -
CDR3 DNA: TGTGCCAGCAGCCAAGGGCTCGGGTTGCAGTTCTTC
CDR3 protein: CASSQGLGLQFF

clone size: few
V gene: TRBV19
J gene: TRBJ1-1
D gene: TRBD1
CDR3 DNA: TGTGCCAGTAGTATCCGTCGGGCAGGGGGAGAAACTGAAGCTTTCTTT
CDR3 protein: CASSIRRAGGETEAFF

clone size: -
V gene: TRBV19
J gene: TRBJ1-1
D gene: TRBD1
CDR3 DNA: TGTGCCAGCGGGGACAGGCCGGTCACTGAAGCTTTCTTT
CDR3 protein: CASGDRPVTEAFF

clone size: once
V gene: TRBV5-1
J gene: TRBJ2-1
D gene: TRBD2
CDR3 DNA: TGCGCCAGCAGACGGACTAGCGGAATAGGCTCCTACAATGAGCAGTTCTTC
CDR3 protein: CASRRTSGIGSYNEQFF

clone size: -
V gene: TRBV6-5
J gene: TRBJ1-2
D gene: -
CDR3 DNA: TGTGCCAGCAGTTACCAGGTTAACTATGGCTACACCTTC
CDR3 protein: CASSYQVNYGYTF

clone size: -
V gene: TRBV19
J gene: TRBJ2-3
D gene: -
CDR3 DNA: TGTGCCAGTAGTATAGTTATAAAGGGCTCCACTAGGGAGGATACGCAGTATTTT
CDR3 protein: CASSIVIKGSTREDTQYF